Each of the 19 T cell receptor beta chains below was sequenced from the same sample in a study of CD8+ T cells in alopecia areata. Treatment denoted: oral pan-JAK inhibitor, 5-10 mg twice daily. Extraction and reverse transcription of RNA yielded cDNA as the sequencing template. The table came from immunoSEQ multiplex PCR; TCRdb's copy has only in-frame clones and leaves some out. This table holds around 70,000 clones, about 30% found once. The source was CD8+ T cells sorted from blood, collected at week 4, from a patient treated with tofacitinib. The receptors were gathered from a human donor with alopecia areata.

The CDR3: CSVWTGRSSYEQYF. The CDR3 DNA follows: TGCAGCGTTTGGACAGGGAGGAGCTCCTACGAGCAGTACTTC. The chain has TRBV29-1 and TRBJ2-7, with 8 bases aligning to TRBD1. Germline V gene lookup returns CDR1 SQVTM and CDR2 ANQGSEA. V trimming: 5 bases; J trimming: 0 bases; junction bases outside the gene matches: 6. The CDR3 runs to 14 residues.

A few counts support this clone. V and J are TRBV6-6 and TRBJ2-1; D is tentatively TRBD1 or TRBD2 (5 bases each). Germline lookup yields CDR1 MNHNY and CDR2 SVGAGI (reference sequence). The V end lost 7 bases, the J end lost 5 bases, and 18 bases lay between the germline ends. This CDR3 spans 15 amino acids. This chain's CDR3 is CASNELKTGHNEQFF. CDR3 sequence (DNA): TGTGCCAGCAACGAGTTGAAGACGGGACACAATGAGCAGTTCTTC.

Here the CDR3 DNA reads TGCAGCGTTATAACCATGTACGAGCAGTACTTC. It translates to CSVITMYEQYF. The chain recombines TRBV29-1 with TRBJ2-7; no firm D call. The CDR3 sequence is 11 residues long. Germline CDR1 is SQVTM and CDR2 is ANQGSEA. V lost 5 bases and J lost 4, with 9 bases in between.

This clone showed up just a few times. This chain links TRBV6-6 with TRBJ2-2; D unclear. In germline, CDR1 is MNHNY, CDR2 SVGAGI (reference sequence). Trimming shortened V by 6 bases and J by 1 base, and 12 bases separated the two germline ends. The CDR3 consists of 15 residues. Written as DNA, the CDR3 is TGTGCCAGCAGGGTAGCCCCATGGAACACCGGGGAGCTGTTTTTT. This gives the protein CASRVAPWNTGELFF.

This clone was observed a few times. The CDR3 sequence: CASSFIQGEQYF. The CDR3 nucleotides read TGTGCCAGCAGTTTTATACAGGGAGAGCAGTACTTC. The chain carries TRBV27 and TRBJ2-7, with TRBD1 as a possible D gene (6 bases). With 3 bases removed from V and 7 bases from J, the gap between germline ends came to 10 bases. Per the germline V gene, CDR1 is MNHEY and CDR2 is SMNVEV (reference sequence). CDR3 length equals 12 residues.

V and J are TRBV7-3 and TRBJ2-3; 7 bases map to TRBD2. Germline-derived CDR1 and CDR2 are SGHTA and FQGTGA. This CDR3 has 13 amino acids. The trim removed 5 bases at V and 3 bases at J, leaving 2 bases unmatched. The CDR3 DNA follows: TGTGCCAGCAGCATACTAGCGACAGATACGCAGTATTTT. Its protein product is CASSILATDTQYF.

This rearrangement joins TRBV19 to TRBJ2-3; 7 positions match TRBD2. Germline V gene lookup returns CDR1 LNHDA and CDR2 SQIVND (reference sequence). Trimming cost V 4 bases and J 6 bases; bases outside gene matches: 7. The CDR3 loop spans 14 amino acids. The CDR3 is CASSTGGRGDTQYF. The CDR3 DNA follows: TGTGCCAGTAGTACGGGAGGTCGGGGGGATACGCAGTATTTT.

This clone was recorded once. V and J are TRBV29-1 and TRBJ2-3; the D call may be TRBD1 or TRBD2 (6 bases each). Germline CDR1 is SQVTM and CDR2 is ANQGSEA. The CDR3 is 16 residues long. V lost 7 bases, J lost 1 base, and 21 bases lay in between. CDR3 loop: CSGGAPGMGRTDTQYF. The CDR3 region has the DNA TGCAGCGGGGGGGCCCCCGGGATGGGACGCACAGATACGCAGTATTTT.

This rearrangement joins TRBV30 to TRBJ2-7; 7 nucleotides line up with TRBD1. Germline-derived CDR1 and CDR2 are GTSNPN and SVGIG (reference sequence). The CDR3 covers 13 residues. V trimming: 3 bases; J trimming: 3 bases; junction bases outside the gene matches: 5. CDR3 region: CAWSPGTDYEQYF. As DNA, the CDR3 is TGTGCCTGGAGCCCCGGGACAGACTACGAGCAGTACTTC. Full variable domain (remainder filled in from reference TRBV30 and TRBJ2-7): SQTIHQWPATLVQPVGSPLSLECTVEGTSNPNLYWYRQAAGRGLQLLFYSVGIGQISSEVPQNLSASRPQDRQFILSSKKLLLSDSGFYLCAWSPGTDYEQYFGPGTRLTVT.

This clone occurred a few times. The rearrangement uses TRBV29-1 and TRBJ2-3; D might be TRBD1 (5 bases). The V end lost 4 bases, the J end lost 6 bases, and 17 bases lay between the germline ends. CDR3 length: 14 residues. Germline loops: CDR1 SQVTM, CDR2 ANQGSEA. The CDR3 sequence: CSVGTPNRVDTQYF. CDR3 bases: TGCAGCGTTGGGACACCGAACCGGGTGGATACGCAGTATTTT.

This clone showed up just a few times. At one boundary the junction diverges from the germline segment, which might be a read error. The rearrangement links TRBV29-1 to TRBJ2-1; D uncertain. Germline CDR1 and CDR2: SQVTM and ANQGSEA. The CDR3 totals 11 residues. Written as DNA, the CDR3 is TGCAGCGTTGGCCCCAACAATGGGCAGTTCTTC. Encoded protein: CSVGPNNGQFF.

The rearrangement uses TRBV29-1 and TRBJ2-1, with D maybe TRBD2 (6 bases). Germline CDR1 SQVTM, CDR2 ANQGSEA. The CDR3 runs to 13 residues. Trimming cost V 3 bases and J 5 bases, with 11 bases left between them. CDR3 in DNA: TGCAGCGTTGAGGGGGGAGACCACAATGAGCAGTTCTTC. Residues: CSVEGGDHNEQFF.

This clone was detected a few times. CDR3 region: CASSLNTGTGAYEQYF. For the CDR3, the DNA is TGTGCCAGCAGCCTCAACACCGGGACTGGCGCCTACGAGCAGTACTTC. The V gene is TRBV5-8, the J gene TRBJ2-7; TRBD2 might be the D (6 bases). Germline V gene lookup returns CDR1 SGHTS and CDR2 YDEGEE. Trimming cost V 4 bases and J 2 bases, with 19 bases left between them. The CDR3 is 16 residues long.

The chain combines TRBV30 with TRBJ1-1, with D uncertain. The CDR3 is 13 residues long. V was pared by 5 bases and J by 4 bases, with 14 bases between. The germline V gene has CDR1 GTSNPN and CDR2 SVGIG (reference sequence). CDR3 bases: TGTGCCTGGTCAGAAGGTTCCGTCACTGAAGCTTTCTTT. Amino acids: CAWSEGSVTEAFF.

The CDR3 DNA sequence: TGTGCCAGCAGTTACGGCGGCACCTACGAGCAGTACTTC. As protein: CASSYGGTYEQYF. The V gene is TRBV6-5, the J gene TRBJ2-7; no firm D call. This CDR3 comprises 13 residues. Trimming shortened V by 2 bases and J by 2 bases, and 7 bases separated the two germline ends. Germline V gives CDR1 MNHEY, CDR2 SVGAGI.

The CDR3: CASRLGLIEETQYF. The CDR3 bases are TGCGCCAGCAGACTGGGACTGATCGAAGAGACCCAGTACTTC. J is TRBJ2-5 and V is TRBV5-1; possible D gene TRBD2, 6 bases. V gave up 5 bases and J gave up 3 bases, with 14 bases separating them. This CDR3 contains 14 residues. CDR1 and CDR2 from the germline V gene are SGHRS and YFSETQ.

The chain couples TRBV29-1 to TRBJ2-7; 7 nucleotides agree with TRBD2. With V trimmed by 0 bases and J by 4 bases, 3 bases remained unmatched. Germline V gene lookup returns CDR1 SQVTM and CDR2 ANQGSEA. The CDR3 is made up of 13 amino acids. CDR3 nucleotide sequence: TGCAGCGTTGAAGATAAGCGGGATTACGAGCAGTACTTC. It specifies CSVEDKRDYEQYF.

V gene TRBV6-1 combines with J gene TRBJ2-7; D is unclear. The ends were cut back, 0 bases at V and 2 bases at J, with 2 bases in the middle. CDR1 and CDR2 from the germline V gene are MNHNS and SASEGT. CDR3 size: 12 residues. This CDR3 reads CASSEAPYEQYF. In DNA, the CDR3 is TGTGCCAGCAGTGAAGCACCCTACGAGCAGTACTTC.

In nucleotides, the CDR3 is TGTGCCTCCAGGAGGGGGCGAGGGGCCAACGTCCTGACTTTC. Amino acids: CASRRGRGANVLTF. The V and J genes are TRBV30 and TRBJ2-6, with a possible D match to TRBD1 (7 bases). CDR3 length equals 14 residues. Between the trimmed V and J ends, which lost 7 bases and 4 bases, there was a span of 14 bases. From germline, CDR1 is GTSNPN and CDR2 SVGIG (reference sequence).